The clone carrying this T cell receptor beta chain was seen a handful of times. Its antigen is not identified. V was pared by 7 bases and J by 8 bases, with 8 bases of the junction left unmatched. The germline gives CDR1 SGHTA, CDR2 FQGNSA. The CDR3 is made up of 16 amino acids. This specimen comes from a study of vaccination and CD4 T cells after COVID-19. General study results and limits: The cohort comprised relatively few convalescent patients, and no early post-infection timepoints were analyzed.

Researchers used the Oncomine TCR Beta short-read assay to sequence DNA from cultured CD4+ T cells. TCRdb recomputed calls from the PCR reads with MiXCR, one row per CDR3 protein. This table has under 15,000 distinct CDR3 sequences, roughly 27% appearing once. Treatment noted: roughly ten-day PBMC culture with coronavirus spike peptide pools or control peptides (ViraFEST assay). Peptide pool stimulation in ViraFEST expanded antigen-specific T cells, whose TCRs were then sequenced. Sequencing was carried out using cultured CD4+ T cells from blood. The TCR comes from a human donor with COVID-19. The chain uses TRBV7-2 and TRBJ2-1; the match to TRBD2 covers 16 bases. CDR3 bases: TGTGCCAGCAATCCTCCGGGACTAGCGGGGGGGCATGAGCAGTTCTTC. Translated: CASNPPGLAGGHEQFF.